The rows below give T cell receptor beta chains drawn from one sample of a study of blood T cell repertoires in COVID-19. The assay was immunoSEQ multiplex PCR, and TCRdb's table has in-frame clones only and misses some. The sample yields some 260,000 clones, about 86% seen once. The sample taken for sequencing was peripheral blood. The receptors shown here come from a man older than 75 with acute or convalescent COVID-19. Each CDR3 is given with its conserved first and last residue. Fields, in order: CDR3 protein, CDR3 DNA, J gene, V gene, clone size, D gene. A D gene is named only where the DNA matches it firmly. Not all rows give a size; the values are once, few, many and, for expanded clones, a class.

CASSLALQGHGGYTF	TGTGCCAGCAGCTTAGCTTTGCAGGGACACGGCGGCTACACCTTC	TRBJ1-2	TRBV7-2	.	.
CASSWGGNEQFF	TGTGCCAGCAGTTGGGGGGGAAATGAGCAGTTCTTC	TRBJ2-1	TRBV27	.	TRBD2
CASSQETGFGSEQFF	TGCGCCAGCAGCCAAGAGACAGGCTTTGGTTCTGAGCAGTTCTTC	TRBJ2-1	TRBV4-3	.	.
CASEYRVGTEAFF	TGTGCCAGCGAATACAGGGTAGGGACTGAAGCTTTCTTT	TRBJ1-1	TRBV12-3/TRBV12-4	.	.
CASSQDRAGNTIYF	TGTGCCAGCAGTCAGGACAGGGCTGGAAACACCATATATTTT	TRBJ1-3	TRBV7-9	.	TRBD1
CASSVSPPGLGSGELFF	TGTGCCAGCAGCGTCTCCCCGCCGGGACTAGGATCCGGGGAGCTGTTTTTT	TRBJ2-2	TRBV9	.	TRBD2
CASSGTAYGYTF	TGTGCCAGCAGCGGGACAGCTTATGGCTACACCTTC	TRBJ1-2	TRBV12-3/TRBV12-4	.	TRBD1
CASSFTRGLNYGYTF	TGTGCCAGCAGTTTCACCAGGGGGCTTAACTATGGCTACACCTTC	TRBJ1-2	TRBV27	.	TRBD1
CASSQDRMTTDLYF	TGTGCCAGCAGCCAAGATAGAATGACTACCGATCTGTACTTC	TRBJ2-5	TRBV14	.	.
CASSGGQGPHEQYF	TGTGCCAGCTCAGGGGGACAGGGTCCCCACGAGCAGTACTTC	TRBJ2-7	TRBV18	few	TRBD1
CASSLSVSETQYF	TGTGCCAGCAGCCTTTCGGTGTCGGAGACCCAGTACTTC	TRBJ2-5	TRBV7-9	.	.
CASSPTGTQETQYF	TGTGCCAGCAGTCCTACAGGGACCCAAGAGACCCAGTACTTC	TRBJ2-5	TRBV3-1/TRBV3-2	.	.
CSVPGLAGNEQFF	TGCAGCGTACCGGGACTAGCCGGCAATGAGCAGTTCTTC	TRBJ2-1	TRBV29-1	.	TRBD2
CASTPSDRRTYEQYF	TGTGCCAGCACCCCCTCGGACAGGAGGACCTACGAGCAGTACTTC	TRBJ2-7	TRBV28	.	TRBD1
CASSQGTGNQPQHF	TGCGCCAGCAGCCAGGGGACAGGCAATCAGCCCCAGCATTTT	TRBJ1-5	TRBV4-3	.	TRBD1
CASSSTSGQTYEQYF	TGTGCCAGCTCCTCGACTAGCGGACAGACCTACGAGCAGTACTTC	TRBJ2-7	TRBV18	.	TRBD2
CASSQALTSPQETQYF	TGTGCCAGCAGCCAGGCTTTGACTAGCCCCCAAGAGACCCAGTACTTC	TRBJ2-5	TRBV3-1/TRBV3-2	.	TRBD2
CASSPGGNTEAFF	TGTGCCAGCAGCCCGGGGGGGAACACTGAAGCTTTCTTT	TRBJ1-1	TRBV12-3/TRBV12-4	.	.